The 26 T cell receptor beta chains below all came from one sample that was sequenced in a study of CXCR3-negative and CXCR3-positive naive CD8 T cells. Study outcomes and limitations: Relative to CXCR3-negative naive cells, CXCR3-positive naive cells had more hydrophobic TRB CDR3s.

For these TCRs, the target antigens are not known. Via 5' RACE with UMI labels, TRB cDNA libraries were prepared. Reanalyzing the 5' RACE reads, TCRdb keeps one entry per CDR3 protein, without DNA. The table lists some 150,000 distinct CDR3 sequences. The sequenced sample was naive CXCR3+ CD8+ T cells from blood. The subset: CD45RO-CCR7+CD27+CD95- naive CD8+ T cells expressing CXCR3 (TNR3+). The receptors originated from a human donor in good health. Some clones in this sample may be carry-over from other donors' samples.

The chain has TRBV6-5 and TRBJ2-1. This CDR3 has 15 amino acids. Germline CDR1 reads MNHEY; CDR2 reads SVGAGI. CDR3 protein: CASSYGRGLYNEQFF.

J is TRBJ2-1 and V is TRBV7-7; TCRdb gives TRBD1 as the D gene, but with no DNA this cannot be confirmed. The CDR3 spans 15 residues. From germline, CDR1 is SSHAT and CDR2 FNYEAQ (reference sequence). CDR3 in amino acids: CASSLTPTDYNEQFF.

The rearrangement joins TRBV15 to TRBJ2-1; TCRdb outputs TRBD1, but without DNA this stays unchecked. The CDR3 contains 14 residues. From germline, CDR1 is LNHNV and CDR2 YYDKDF (reference sequence). The CDR3 here is CATTPRQGADEQFF.

The chain uses TRBV4-1 and TRBJ2-7; TCRdb reports TRBD1, a call that lacks DNA to check it against. The germline gives CDR1 MGHRA, CDR2 YSYEKL. The CDR3 loop spans 15 amino acids. This CDR3 reads CASSVRDRDPREQYF.

The J gene is TRBJ2-1, the V gene TRBV7-6; the TCRdb D gene call, TRBD2, has no DNA to confirm it. The CDR3 length is 16 residues. Germline CDR1 and CDR2: SGHVS and FNYEAQ. This chain's CDR3 is CASSLVGSRSYNEQFF.

The chain combines TRBV7-3 with TRBJ2-1; the TCRdb D gene call, TRBD2, has no DNA to confirm it. Per germline, CDR1 SGHTA and CDR2 FQGTGA. This CDR3 is built from 15 residues. The CDR3 loop reads CASSFVAGGYNEQFF.

This rearrangement joins TRBV10-3 to TRBJ1-1. Germline V lookup: CDR1 ENHRY, CDR2 SYGVKD. CDR3 length: 17 amino acids. This CDR3 is CAISETDRTGGRTEAFF.

The CDR3 reads CASSWGQGALNEQFF. The V and J genes are TRBV5-5 and TRBJ2-1; as DNA is missing, the TRBD1 call by TCRdb cannot be tested. Germline lookup yields CDR1 SGHKS and CDR2 YYEKEE (reference sequence). This CDR3 region has 15 residues.

The chain couples TRBV6-5 to TRBJ2-2. Germline V gene lookup returns CDR1 MNHEY and CDR2 SVGAGI. The CDR3 runs to 16 residues. The CDR3: CASSNNPHHRGGELFF.

The chain joins TRBV11-3 to TRBJ2-7; TCRdb indicates TRBD1, and absent DNA this call remains unverified. CDR1 is SGHNT and CDR2 is YENEEA in the germline V gene. The CDR3 is 14 amino acids. The CDR3 loop is CASSSRDTTPEQYF.

The V gene is TRBV12-3 or TRBV12-4, the J gene TRBJ2-3; TCRdb lists TRBD1, though no DNA is available to test this call. The CDR3 contains 16 residues. The CDR3 is CASSRAGTGTTDTQYF.

V gene TRBV13 combines with J gene TRBJ2-1; TCRdb proposes TRBD1, but this gene call is untestable without DNA. CDR1 is PRHDT and CDR2 is FYEKMQ in the germline V gene (reference sequence). CDR3 length equals 15 residues. The CDR3 spells CASSLGGTGDNEQFF.

This chain uses TRBV3-1 with TRBJ2-1. Germline CDR1 is LGHDT and CDR2 is YNNKEL (reference sequence). The CDR3 consists of 15 residues. The CDR3 region is CASSHRDPNQDEQFF.

V gene TRBV9 combines with J gene TRBJ2-6; without DNA, the TCRdb call of TRBD1 cannot be checked. CDR3 length equals 15 residues. Germline V gene sequence: CDR1 SGDLS, CDR2 YYNGEE. The CDR3 reads CASSDRVSGANVLTF.

V usage is TRBV19 and J usage is TRBJ2-7. In germline, CDR1 is LNHDA, CDR2 SQIVND (reference sequence). There are 16 residues in the CDR3. The CDR3 here is CASSIADMEISYEQYF.

V gene TRBV7-2 combines with J gene TRBJ2-3; TCRdb outputs TRBD1, but without DNA this stays unchecked. Germline V gene data show CDR1 as SGHTA and CDR2 as FQGNSA. The CDR3 totals 12 residues. The CDR3 loop reads CASSLPPDTQYF.

The rearrangement uses TRBV7-2 and TRBJ2-3. The CDR3 length is 14 residues. Germline CDR1 and CDR2: SGHTA and FQGNSA. This chain's CDR3 is CASRRDMTTDTQYF.

The V call is TRBV29-1, the J call TRBJ2-2; no DNA is available, so the TRBD2 call from TCRdb remains unchecked. CDR1 and CDR2 from the germline V gene are SQVTM and ANQGSEA. The CDR3 is made up of 14 amino acids. CDR3 loop: CSVGGTEKVGELFF.

V and J are TRBV15 and TRBJ2-5; no DNA is available, so the TRBD2 call from TCRdb remains unchecked. The CDR3 is 20 residues long. In germline, CDR1 is LNHNV, CDR2 YYDKDF (reference sequence). This chain's CDR3 is CATSRDVPVGTSGGLETQYF.

The chain is built from TRBV5-5 and TRBJ2-7; lacking DNA, the TRBD2 call made by TCRdb goes unchecked. CDR1 and CDR2 from the germline V gene are SGHKS and YYEKEE (reference sequence). The CDR3 is 16 amino acids. The CDR3 sequence is CASRPTTGINSYEQYF.

This chain connects TRBV4-1 to TRBJ1-1. CDR1 is MGHRA and CDR2 is YSYEKL in the germline V gene. The CDR3 covers 14 residues. The CDR3 loop is CASSHQSRGTEAFF.

The chain uses TRBV6-6 and TRBJ2-2; TCRdb reports TRBD1, a call that lacks DNA to check it against. Per germline, CDR1 MNHNY and CDR2 SVGAGI (reference sequence). This CDR3 has 17 amino acids. CDR3 in amino acids: CASSYGAGVKNTGELFF.

Here the CDR3 reads CASSVLSGLDTEAFF. The chain combines TRBV9 with TRBJ1-1; TCRdb gives TRBD1 as the D gene, but with no DNA this cannot be confirmed. Germline assignment: CDR1 SGDLS and CDR2 YYNGEE. This CDR3 is 15 amino acids long.

The chain combines TRBV27 with TRBJ2-3; checking the TCRdb D call of TRBD1 is not possible without DNA. Looked up from germline, CDR1 is MNHEY and CDR2 is SMNVEV (reference sequence). The CDR3 covers 14 residues. Here the CDR3 reads CASRGKGNIDTQYF.

This chain connects TRBV9 to TRBJ2-7; TCRdb returns TRBD1, unconfirmable since there is no DNA. The CDR3 has 14 amino acids. Germline assignment: CDR1 SGDLS and CDR2 YYNGEE. This chain's CDR3 is CASSVSGTGGEQYF.

The chain's CDR3 is CSVDLAGRDTQYF. This chain links TRBV29-1 with TRBJ2-3; lacking DNA, the TRBD2 call made by TCRdb goes unchecked. Germline V CDR1 and CDR2: SQVTM, ANQGSEA. This CDR3 spans 13 amino acids.